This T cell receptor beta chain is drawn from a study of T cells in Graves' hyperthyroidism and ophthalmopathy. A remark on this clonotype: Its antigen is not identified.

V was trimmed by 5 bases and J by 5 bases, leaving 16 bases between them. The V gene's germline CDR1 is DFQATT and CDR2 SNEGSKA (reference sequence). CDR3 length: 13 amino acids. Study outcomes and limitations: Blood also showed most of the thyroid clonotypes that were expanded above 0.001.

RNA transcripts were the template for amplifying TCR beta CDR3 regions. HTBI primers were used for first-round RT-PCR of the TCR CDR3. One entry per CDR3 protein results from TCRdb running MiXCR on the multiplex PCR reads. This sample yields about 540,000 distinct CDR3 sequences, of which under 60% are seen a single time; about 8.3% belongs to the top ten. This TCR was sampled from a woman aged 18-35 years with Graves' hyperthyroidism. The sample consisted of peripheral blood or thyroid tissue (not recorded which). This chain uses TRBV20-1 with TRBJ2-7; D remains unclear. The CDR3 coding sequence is TGCAGTGCTCCGACGGGCCCGTGGGACGAGCAGTACTTC. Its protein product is CSAPTGPWDEQYF.